This T cell receptor beta chain was found in a study of response to subunit inactivated influenza vaccine (dated by TCRdb to 2016 to 2019). With regard to the full study: To follow how T cells responded to a trivalent subunit inactivated influenza vaccine, the researchers relied on deep quantitative profiling of the T cell receptor repertoire.

The library was obtained by RT-PCR. This sample was sequenced with an Illumina HiSeq 2500. The raw public data were reprocessed by TCRdb itself: fastp quality trimming at Q25, MiXCR clonotype calling, in-frame beta chains only. Identical CDR3 proteins give one entry, which carries the most common genes and DNA. The sample profile shows 550,000 to 600,000 distinct CDR3 sequences; approximately 12% of them were found once. The ten largest clonotypes hold 9.5% to 13% of the sample. General conclusions and limits of the study: According to the authors, only a limited number of new T cells may be recruited by each seasonal influenza vaccination.

To note about this clonotype: The specificity of this receptor is unknown. The record has no base qualities; no much larger clone is one base away.

CDR3 length: 15 amino acids, cysteine to phenylalanine. CDR3 DNA is the only sequence kept; it has 45 bases, read in frame from the first base. Taken from the germline V gene, the CDR1 and CDR2 loops are KGHSH and LQKENI. Here V drops 0 bases and J drops 6 bases, and the junction holds 1 base not matched to any gene. The sample was PBMCs from blood, taken on the day of vaccination. The chain is encoded by TRBV18 joined to TRBJ2-1; 11 bases in the junction line up with TRBD2. This receptor was identified in a man between 50 and 59 years old who received an inactivated influenza vaccine. Donor details come from another sample of the same person, matched by shared clones. The CDR3 sequence is CASSPPSGRANEQFF. The DNA is TGTGCCAGCTCACCACCTAGCGGGAGGGCCAATGAGCAGTTCTTC.